The clone carrying this T cell receptor (beta chain) has at least ten counts. To make TCR beta libraries, researchers used iRepertoire HTBI primers and Arm-PCR of CDR3 regions. TCRdb processed the multiplex PCR reads anew with MiXCR; each CDR3 protein has one entry. The table records some 560,000 distinct CDR3 sequences, roughly 15% of them present only once. The time point denotes: newly diagnosed GD, antithyroid drugs for less than 3 months. PBMCs were the source of the RNA used for TCR sequencing. This sample was included in a study of regulatory T cells in long-lasting Graves disease. The CDR3 is 13 amino acids. The V segment lost 3 bases and the J segment 6 bases; nucleotides outside the gene matches: 4. Separately, the same data were catalogued under a study of T cells in Graves' hyperthyroidism and ophthalmopathy.

The sequences come from peripheral blood mononuclear cells (PBMCs), collected at new diagnosis, from a patient treated with antithyroid drugs. The V and J genes are TRBV12-3 or TRBV12-4 and TRBJ1-1; 7 positions match TRBD1. This clonotype originated in a woman aged 35 to 60 with Graves disease. The CDR3, as DNA: TGTGCCAGCAGTTTTGGGACAGCGTCTGAAGCTTTCTTT. Translated, it gives CASSFGTASEAFF.